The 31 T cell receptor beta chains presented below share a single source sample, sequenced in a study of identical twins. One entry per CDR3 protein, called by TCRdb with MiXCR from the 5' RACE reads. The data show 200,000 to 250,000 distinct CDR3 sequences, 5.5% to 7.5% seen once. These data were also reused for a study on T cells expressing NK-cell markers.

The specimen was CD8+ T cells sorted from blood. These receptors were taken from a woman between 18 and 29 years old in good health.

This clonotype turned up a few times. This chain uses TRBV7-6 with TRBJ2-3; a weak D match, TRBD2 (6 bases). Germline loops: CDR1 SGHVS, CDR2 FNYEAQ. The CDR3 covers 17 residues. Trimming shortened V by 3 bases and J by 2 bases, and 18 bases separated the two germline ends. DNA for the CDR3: TGTGCCAGCAGCTTCCGAATAGCGGAGATAGACACAGATACGCAGTATTTT. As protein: CASSFRIAEIDTDTQYF. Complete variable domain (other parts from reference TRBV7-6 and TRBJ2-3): GAGVSQSPRYKVTKRGQDVALRCDPISGHVSLYWYRQALGQGPEFLTYFNYEAQQDKSGLPNDRFSAERPEGSISTLTIQRTEQRDSAMYRCASSFRIAEIDTDTQYFGPGTRLTVL.

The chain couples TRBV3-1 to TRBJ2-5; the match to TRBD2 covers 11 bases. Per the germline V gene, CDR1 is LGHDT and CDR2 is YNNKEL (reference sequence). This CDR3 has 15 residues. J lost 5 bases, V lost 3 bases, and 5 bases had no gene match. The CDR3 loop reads CASSHIAGGLETQYF. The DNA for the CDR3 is TGTGCCAGCAGCCACATAGCGGGGGGGCTGGAGACCCAGTACTTC.

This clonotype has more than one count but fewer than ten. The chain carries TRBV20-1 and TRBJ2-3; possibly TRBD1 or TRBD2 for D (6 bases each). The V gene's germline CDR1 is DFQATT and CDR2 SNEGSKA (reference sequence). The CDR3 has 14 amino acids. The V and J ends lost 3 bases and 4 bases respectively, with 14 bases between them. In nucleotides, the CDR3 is TGCAGTGCTAGTGAGGGGGGAGGCGCAGATACGCAGTATTTT. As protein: CSASEGGGADTQYF.

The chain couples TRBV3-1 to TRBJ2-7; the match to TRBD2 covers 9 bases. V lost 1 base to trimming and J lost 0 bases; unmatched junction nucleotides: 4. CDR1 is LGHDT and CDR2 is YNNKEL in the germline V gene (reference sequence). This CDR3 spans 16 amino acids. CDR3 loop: CASSQGLAGASYEQYF. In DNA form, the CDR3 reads TGTGCCAGCAGCCAAGGCTTAGCGGGGGCCTCCTACGAGCAGTACTTC.

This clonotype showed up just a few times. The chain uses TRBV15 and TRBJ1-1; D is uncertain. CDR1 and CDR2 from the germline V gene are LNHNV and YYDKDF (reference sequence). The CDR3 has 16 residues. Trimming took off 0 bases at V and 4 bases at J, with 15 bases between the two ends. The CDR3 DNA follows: TGTGCCACCAGCAGAGATACTAGGCCCCGGGGCACTGAAGCTTTCTTT. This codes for CATSRDTRPRGTEAFF.

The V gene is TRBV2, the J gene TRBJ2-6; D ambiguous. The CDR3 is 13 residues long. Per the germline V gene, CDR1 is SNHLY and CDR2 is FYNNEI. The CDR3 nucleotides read TGTGGGAACCTAGAGTCTGGGGCCAACGTCCTGACTTTC. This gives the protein CGNLESGANVLTF.

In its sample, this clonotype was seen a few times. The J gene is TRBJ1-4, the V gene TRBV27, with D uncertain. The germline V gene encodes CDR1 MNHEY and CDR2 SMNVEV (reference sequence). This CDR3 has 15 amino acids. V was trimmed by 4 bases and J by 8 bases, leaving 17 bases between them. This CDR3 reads CASSSLEGEREKLFF. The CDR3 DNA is TGTGCCAGCAGTTCCCTCGAAGGCGAAAGGGAAAAACTGTTTTTT.

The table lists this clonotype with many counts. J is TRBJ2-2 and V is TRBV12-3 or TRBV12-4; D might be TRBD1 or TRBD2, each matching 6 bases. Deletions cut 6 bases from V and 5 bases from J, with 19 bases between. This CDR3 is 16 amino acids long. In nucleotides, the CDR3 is TGTGCCAGCAGCCCTCGTGGGGGGCGCGGAACCGGGGAGCTGTTTTTT. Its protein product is CASSPRGGRGTGELFF.

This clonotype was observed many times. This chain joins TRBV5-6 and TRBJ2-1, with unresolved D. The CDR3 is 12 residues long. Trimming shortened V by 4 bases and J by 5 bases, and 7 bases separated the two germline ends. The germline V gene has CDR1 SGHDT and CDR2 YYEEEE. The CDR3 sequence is CASSLTNNEQFF. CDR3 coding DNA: TGTGCCAGCAGCCTTACGAACAATGAGCAGTTCTTC.

The CDR3 sequence: CASSQSSNYNEQFF. DNA of the CDR3: TGTGCCAGCAGCCAGTCGAGTAACTACAATGAGCAGTTCTTC. The chain is built from TRBV7-3 and TRBJ2-1; D remains ambiguous. Looked up from germline, CDR1 is SGHTA and CDR2 is FQGTGA. The CDR3 spans 14 residues. Trimming took 5 bases from V and 3 from J, leaving 11 bases between them. The whole variable domain, filled in from reference TRBV7-3 and TRBJ2-1, reads GAGVSQTPSNKVTEKGKYVELRCDPISGHTALYWYRQSLGQGPEFLIYFQGTGAADDSGLPNDRFFAVRPEGSVSTLKIQRTERGDSAVYLCASSQSSNYNEQFFGPGTRLTVL.

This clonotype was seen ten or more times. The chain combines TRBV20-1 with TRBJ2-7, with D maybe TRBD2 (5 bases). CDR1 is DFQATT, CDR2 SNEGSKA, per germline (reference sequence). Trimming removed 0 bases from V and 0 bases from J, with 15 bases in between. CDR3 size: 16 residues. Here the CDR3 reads CSARDPNGVSSYEQYF. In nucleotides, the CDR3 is TGCAGTGCTAGAGATCCCAACGGGGTAAGCTCCTACGAGCAGTACTTC.

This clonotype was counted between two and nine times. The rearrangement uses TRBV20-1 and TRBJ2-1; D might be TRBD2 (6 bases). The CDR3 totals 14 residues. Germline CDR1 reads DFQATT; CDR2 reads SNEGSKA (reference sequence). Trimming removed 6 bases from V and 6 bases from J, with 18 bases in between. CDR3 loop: CSAAGSRRGNEQFF. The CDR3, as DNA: TGCAGTGCGGCCGGGAGTAGAAGGGGCAATGAGCAGTTCTTC.

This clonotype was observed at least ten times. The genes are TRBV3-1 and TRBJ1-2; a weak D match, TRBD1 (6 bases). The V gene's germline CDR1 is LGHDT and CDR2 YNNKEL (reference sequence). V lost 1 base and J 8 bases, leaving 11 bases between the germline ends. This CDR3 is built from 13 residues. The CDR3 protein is CASSQGQVGGYTF. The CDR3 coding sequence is TGTGCCAGCAGCCAAGGACAGGTGGGCGGCTACACCTTC. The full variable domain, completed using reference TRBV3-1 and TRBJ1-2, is DTAVSQTPKYLVTQMGNDKSIKCEQNLGHDTMYWYKQDSKKFLKIMFSYNNKELIINETVPNRFSPKSPDKAHLNLHINSLELGDSAVYFCASSQGQVGGYTFGSGTRLTVV.

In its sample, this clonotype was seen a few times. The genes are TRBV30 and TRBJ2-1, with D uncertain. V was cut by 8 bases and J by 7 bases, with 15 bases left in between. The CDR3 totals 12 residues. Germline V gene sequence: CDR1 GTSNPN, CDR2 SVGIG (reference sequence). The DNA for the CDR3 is TGTGCCCAAGAGCCAAACCCGAATGAGCAGTTCTTC. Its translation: CAQEPNPNEQFF. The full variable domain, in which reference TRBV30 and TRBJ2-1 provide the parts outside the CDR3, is SQTIHQWPATLVQPVGSPLSLECTVEGTSNPNLYWYRQAAGRGLQLLFYSVGIGQISSEVPQNLSASRPQDRQFILSSKKLLLSDSGFYLCAQEPNPNEQFFGPGTRLTVL.

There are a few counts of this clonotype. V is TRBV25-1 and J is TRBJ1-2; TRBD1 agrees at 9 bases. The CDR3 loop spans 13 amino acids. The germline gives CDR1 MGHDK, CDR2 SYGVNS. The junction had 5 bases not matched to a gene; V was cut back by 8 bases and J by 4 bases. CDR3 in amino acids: CASGWTGAYGYTF. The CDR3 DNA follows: TGTGCCAGCGGGTGGACAGGGGCCTATGGCTACACCTTC.

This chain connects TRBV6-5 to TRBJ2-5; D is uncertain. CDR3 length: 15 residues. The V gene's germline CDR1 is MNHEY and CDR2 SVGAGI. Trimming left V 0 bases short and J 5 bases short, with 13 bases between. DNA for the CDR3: TGTGCCAGCAGTTACTCCCGAACTATGGCGGAGACCCAGTACTTC. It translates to CASSYSRTMAETQYF.

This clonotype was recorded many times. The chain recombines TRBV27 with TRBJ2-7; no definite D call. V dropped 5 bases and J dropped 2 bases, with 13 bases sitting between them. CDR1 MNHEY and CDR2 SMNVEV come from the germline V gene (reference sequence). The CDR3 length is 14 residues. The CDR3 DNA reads TGTGCCAGCAGTCCAACCGGACGGACCTACGAGCAGTACTTC. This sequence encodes CASSPTGRTYEQYF.

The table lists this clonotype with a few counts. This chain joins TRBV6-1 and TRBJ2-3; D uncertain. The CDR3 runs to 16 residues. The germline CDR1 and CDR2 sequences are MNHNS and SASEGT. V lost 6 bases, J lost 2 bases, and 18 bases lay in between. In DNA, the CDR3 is TGTGCCAGCAGCAAAGTTGAGTTCTCCAACACAGATACGCAGTATTTT. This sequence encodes CASSKVEFSNTDTQYF.

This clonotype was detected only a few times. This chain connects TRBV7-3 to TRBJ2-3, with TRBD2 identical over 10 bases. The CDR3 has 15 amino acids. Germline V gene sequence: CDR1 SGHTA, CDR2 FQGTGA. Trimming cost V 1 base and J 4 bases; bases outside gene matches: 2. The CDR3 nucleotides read TGTGCCAGCAGCTTAATGAGCGGGGGGGCAGATACGCAGTATTTT. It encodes CASSLMSGGADTQYF.

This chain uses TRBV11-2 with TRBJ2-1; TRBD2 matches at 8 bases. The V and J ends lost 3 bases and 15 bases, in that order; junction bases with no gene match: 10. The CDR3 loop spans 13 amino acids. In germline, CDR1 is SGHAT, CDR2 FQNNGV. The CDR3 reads CASSFGGGQHPFF. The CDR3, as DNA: TGTGCCAGCAGCTTCGGGGGGGGGCAGCACCCGTTCTTC.

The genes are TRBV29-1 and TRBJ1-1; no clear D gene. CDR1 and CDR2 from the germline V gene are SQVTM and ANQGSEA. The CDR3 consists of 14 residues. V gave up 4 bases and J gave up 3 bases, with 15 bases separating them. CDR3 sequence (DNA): TGCAGCGTTGGAGAAACCCCCGCGGACACTGAAGCTTTCTTT. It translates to CSVGETPADTEAFF.

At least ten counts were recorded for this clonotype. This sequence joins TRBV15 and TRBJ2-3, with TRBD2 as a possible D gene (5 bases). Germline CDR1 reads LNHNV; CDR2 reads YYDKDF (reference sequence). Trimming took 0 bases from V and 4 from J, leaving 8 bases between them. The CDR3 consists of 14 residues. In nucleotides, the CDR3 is TGTGCCACCAGCAGAGATCAGCGGTCAGATACGCAGTATTTT. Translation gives CATSRDQRSDTQYF. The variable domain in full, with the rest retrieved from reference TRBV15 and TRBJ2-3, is DAMVIQNPRYQVTQFGKPVTLSCSQTLNHNVMYWYQQKSSQAPKLLFHYYDKDFNNEADTPDNFQSRRPNTSFCFLDIRSPGLGDTAMYLCATSRDQRSDTQYFGPGTRLTVL.

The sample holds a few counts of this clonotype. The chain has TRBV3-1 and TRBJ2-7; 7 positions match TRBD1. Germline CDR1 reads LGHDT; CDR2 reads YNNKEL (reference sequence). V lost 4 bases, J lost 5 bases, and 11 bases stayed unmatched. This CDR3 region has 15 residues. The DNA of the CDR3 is TGTGCCAGCAGCCCGCGACAGGGCAATACCGACGAGCAGTACTTC. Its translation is CASSPRQGNTDEQYF.

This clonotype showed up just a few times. The CDR3 here is CASSWGTSGIYEQYF. CDR3 coding DNA: TGTGCCAGCAGCTGGGGGACTAGCGGGATTTACGAGCAGTACTTC. V and J are TRBV7-2 and TRBJ2-7; 13 bases agree with TRBD2. The V and J ends lost 4 bases and 4 bases, in that order; junction bases with no gene match: 4. This CDR3 contains 15 residues. Germline values: CDR1 SGHTA, CDR2 FQGNSA.

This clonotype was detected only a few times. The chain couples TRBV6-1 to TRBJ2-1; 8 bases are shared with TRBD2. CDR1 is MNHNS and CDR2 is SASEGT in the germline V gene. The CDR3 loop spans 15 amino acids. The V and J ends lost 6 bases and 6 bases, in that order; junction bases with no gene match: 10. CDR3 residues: CASSRTLAATNEQFF. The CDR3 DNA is TGTGCCAGCAGCCGAACACTAGCGGCAACCAATGAGCAGTTCTTC.

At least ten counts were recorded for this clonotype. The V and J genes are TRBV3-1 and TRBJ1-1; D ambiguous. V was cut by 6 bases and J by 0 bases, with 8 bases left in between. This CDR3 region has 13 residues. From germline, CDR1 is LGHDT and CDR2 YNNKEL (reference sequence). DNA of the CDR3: TGTGCCAGCAGTACGACACTGAACACTGAAGCTTTCTTT. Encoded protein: CASSTTLNTEAFF. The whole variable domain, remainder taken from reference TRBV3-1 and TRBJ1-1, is DTAVSQTPKYLVTQMGNDKSIKCEQNLGHDTMYWYKQDSKKFLKIMFSYNNKELIINETVPNRFSPKSPDKAHLNLHINSLELGDSAVYFCASSTTLNTEAFFGQGTRLTVV.

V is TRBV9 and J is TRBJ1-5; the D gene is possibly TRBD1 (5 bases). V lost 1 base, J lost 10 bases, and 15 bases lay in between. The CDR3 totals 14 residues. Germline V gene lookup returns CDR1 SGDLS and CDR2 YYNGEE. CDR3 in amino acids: CASSVPGTIFPQHF. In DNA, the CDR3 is TGTGCCAGCAGCGTACCCGGGACGATATTTCCCCAGCATTTT.

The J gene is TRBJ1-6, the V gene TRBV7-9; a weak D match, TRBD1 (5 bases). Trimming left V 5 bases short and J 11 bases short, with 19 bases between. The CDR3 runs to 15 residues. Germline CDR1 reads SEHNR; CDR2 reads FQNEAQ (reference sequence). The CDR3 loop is CASSAGTESDPPLHF. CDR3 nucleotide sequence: TGTGCCAGCAGCGCTGGGACCGAGTCTGACCCACCCCTCCACTTT.

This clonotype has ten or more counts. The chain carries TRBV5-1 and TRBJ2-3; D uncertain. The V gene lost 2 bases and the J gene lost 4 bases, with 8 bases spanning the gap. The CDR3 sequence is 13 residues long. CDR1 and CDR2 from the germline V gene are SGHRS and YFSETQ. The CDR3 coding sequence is TGCGCCAGCAGCTTTGGTGTTGCAGATACGCAGTATTTT. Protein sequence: CASSFGVADTQYF.

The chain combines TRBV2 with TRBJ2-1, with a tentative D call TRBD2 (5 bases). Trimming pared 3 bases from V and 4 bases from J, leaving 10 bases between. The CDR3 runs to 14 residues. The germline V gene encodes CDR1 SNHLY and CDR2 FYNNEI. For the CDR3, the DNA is TGTGCCAGCAGTGAGAGCGGCCCTTACAATGAGCAGTTCTTC. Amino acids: CASSESGPYNEQFF. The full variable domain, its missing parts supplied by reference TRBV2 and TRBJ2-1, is EPEVTQTPSHQVTQMGQEVILRCVPISNHLYFYWYRQILGQKVEFLVSFYNNEISEKSEIFDDQFSVERPDGSNFTLKIRSTKLEDSAMYFCASSESGPYNEQFFGPGTRLTVL.

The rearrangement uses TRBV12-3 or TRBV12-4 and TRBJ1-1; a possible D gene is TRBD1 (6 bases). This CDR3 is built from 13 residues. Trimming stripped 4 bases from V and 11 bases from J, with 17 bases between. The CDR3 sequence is CASSSYRERAAFF. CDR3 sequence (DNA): TGTGCCAGCAGTTCCTACAGGGAACGGGCGGCTTTCTTT.